The clone carrying this T cell receptor beta chain showed up many times. Its antigen is not known. The assay was immunoSEQ multiplex PCR, and TCRdb's table has in-frame clones only and misses some. Found here are fewer than 2,000 clones, no singletons; the ten largest cover approximately 14%. These data belong to a study of T cells after posttransplantation cyclophosphamide. Study-level points and caveats: Skin or GI-infiltrating T cells shared few TRB sequences with blood.

A marrow graft followed busulfan-fludarabine conditioning, with cyclophosphamide on days +3 and +4. The length of the CDR3 is 15 residues. V was pared by 4 bases and J by 2 bases, with 7 bases of the junction left unmatched. Germline values: CDR1 MNHNS, CDR2 SASEGT. The clonotype comes from a female patient between 55 and 75 years old who received an allogeneic stem cell transplant from a related donor and was CMV-positive. Part of the T cells may come from the graft donor. The material was PBMCs, obtained 33 to 35 days after allogeneic stem cell transplant with posttransplant cyclophosphamide. The rearrangement uses TRBV6-1 and TRBJ1-2, with 7 bases lining up with TRBD1. CDR3 bases: TGTGCCAGCAGTGCACCGGACAGGAACAACTATGGCTACACCTTC. The encoded protein is CASSAPDRNNYGYTF.